Below, one TCR beta chain is given with its context. The sample belongs to a study of blood T cell repertoires in COVID-19. Per the original data handling: Amplification of reference gene primers was used by the study to estimate nucleated cell counts. Here immunoSEQ multiplex PCR was the method, and the copy in TCRdb shows in-frame clones only, minus some. V, J and clone size are those of that table, while D and trimming were read from the DNA. The sample lists about 300,000 clones, roughly 90% occurring once. Trimming took 5 bases from V and 2 from J, leaving 2 bases between them. Germline V lookup: CDR1 SEHNR, CDR2 FQNEAQ (reference sequence). The CDR3 covers 11 residues.

V and J are TRBV7-9 and TRBJ2-3; no clear D gene. The sample consisted of peripheral blood. This clonotype originated in a young man who had recovered from COVID-19. In DNA form, the CDR3 reads TGTGCCAGCAGCCACACAGATACGCAGTATTTT. Translating gives CASSHTDTQYF.